Listed here is a single T cell receptor (beta chain). Its cognate antigen is unknown. The sample is drawn from a study of vaccination effects on CD4 cells after COVID-19. Looking at the study overall: It was a median of 72 days after the second dose that post-vaccine samples were obtained.

Ahead of sequencing, the ViraFEST assay grew antigen-specific CD4+ T cells using viral peptide pools. Following 10 days of culture, CD4+ T cells were isolated. From March to December 2020, the person had a SARS-CoV-2 infection that was confirmed by PCR. Participants got two doses of BNT162b2 or mRNA-1273 vaccine. A half-medium replacement with IL-2 medium was carried out on days 3 and 7. Sequenced by immunoSEQ multiplex PCR; TCRdb stores in-frame clones only, minus some. The data hold roughly 15,000 clones, with 76% observed a single time. The CDR3 extends over 16 amino acids. CDR1 and CDR2 (germline): SGHTA, FQGTGA. J lost 6 bases, V lost 1 base, and 6 bases had no gene match.

The starting material was CD4+ T cells from PBMCs cultured with SARS-CoV-2 spike peptides, obtained after COVID-19 vaccination. The TCR was taken from a human donor who had a prior SARS-CoV-2 infection. The V gene is TRBV7-3, the J gene TRBJ2-2; 9 nucleotides align to TRBD2. CDR3 residues: CASSLSAGGVSGELFF. The DNA of the CDR3 is TGTGCCAGCAGCTTAAGCGCGGGGGGGGTCTCCGGGGAGCTGTTTTTT.